This TCR beta chain was captured in a study of T-cell memory formation after mild COVID-19. Findings of the study overall: Whereas later expanders leaned CD4+, clones contracting day 15 to 85 showed a balanced CD4/CD8 makeup.

MiXCR, applied by TCRdb to the 5' RACE reads, yields one record per CDR3 protein. The profile shows roughly 350,000 distinct CDR3 sequences, roughly 13% of them singletons. A few counts support this clonotype. Its antigen is not identified. Germline CDR1 reads SGDLS; CDR2 reads YYNGEE. Unmatched junction bases numbered 10, after V lost 4 bases and J lost 4 bases. The CDR3 runs to 16 residues. This sequence joins TRBV9 and TRBJ2-2; 7 nucleotides align to TRBD2. The source of this sequence is a man aged 18 to 30 who had mild COVID-19 (a few samples of this study predate the infection). Cell type and time point are not known. The specimen was PBMCs or a T cell subset sorted from them (not recorded which). The CDR3 DNA follows: TGTGCCAGCAGCCCGGATGGGGGGGATGCCACCGGGGAGCTGTTTTTT. Protein: CASSPDGGDATGELFF.